Each of the 20 T cell receptor beta chains below was sequenced from the same sample in a study of control samples from healthy donors and cancer patients. The data were produced by immunoSEQ multiplex PCR, yet TCRdb's version contains in-frame clones alone and is incomplete. The table records about 140,000 clones, around 90% of them present only once. The sample consisted of blood. These TCRs come from a man between 18 and 35 years old in good health.

The chain recombines TRBV19 with TRBJ1-2; D is possibly TRBD1 (5 bases). The CDR3 runs to 14 residues. Germline-derived CDR1 and CDR2 are LNHDA and SQIVND (reference sequence). V lost 1 base and J lost 4, with 10 bases in between. CDR3 DNA sequence: TGTGCCAGTAGTATAGTTACAGGACCCTATGGCTACACCTTC. This gives the protein CASSIVTGPYGYTF.

On this clone itself: At the DNA level, this CDR3 is encoded by other sequences in the same sample as well. This chain joins TRBV7-9 and TRBJ2-3; 7 positions match TRBD1. CDR3 length: 14 residues. Germline-derived CDR1 and CDR2 are SEHNR and FQNEAQ (reference sequence). V shed 4 bases, J shed 1 base, and the junction held 2 bases outside the gene matches. CDR3 amino acids: CASSSGQGTDTQYF. CDR3 nucleotides: TGTGCCAGCAGCTCAGGACAGGGCACAGATACGCAGTATTTT.

The V and J genes are TRBV7-9 and TRBJ2-7; D is unclear. Germline loops: CDR1 SEHNR, CDR2 FQNEAQ (reference sequence). The CDR3 consists of 10 residues. V gave up 1 base and J gave up 5 bases, with 0 bases separating them. The CDR3 loop reads CASSLDEQYF. CDR3 nucleotides: TGTGCCAGCAGCTTAGACGAGCAGTACTTC.

The gene calls are TRBV5-1 and TRBJ2-3; TRBD2 aligns across 8 bases. V gave up 0 bases and J gave up 5 bases; unmatched junction bases: 8. Germline V gives CDR1 SGHRS, CDR2 YFSETQ. This CDR3 contains 16 residues. CDR3 loop: CASSLVGGAREDTQYF. In DNA, the CDR3 is TGCGCCAGCAGCTTGGTCGGGGGGGCGAGGGAAGATACGCAGTATTTT. Complete variable domain (other parts from reference TRBV5-1 and TRBJ2-3): KAGVTQTPRYLIKTRGQQVTLSCSPISGHRSVSWYQQTPGQGLQFLFEYFSETQRNKGNFPGRFSGRQFSNSRSEMNVSTLELGDSALYLCASSLVGGAREDTQYFGPGTRLTVL.

The chain recombines TRBV12-3 or TRBV12-4 with TRBJ1-2; tentatively, D is TRBD1 (5 bases). The CDR3 is 12 residues long. Between the trimmed V and J ends, which lost 5 bases and 8 bases, there was a span of 12 bases. CDR3 sequence reads: CASSRTRQGYTF. In nucleotides, the CDR3 is TGTGCCAGCAGTCGAACCCGACAGGGCTACACCTTC.

The chain recombines TRBV5-5 with TRBJ2-5; D may be TRBD1 or TRBD2 (5 bases each). Between the trimmed V and J ends, which lost 2 bases and 3 bases, there was a span of 14 bases. This CDR3 contains 15 residues. Germline CDR1 and CDR2: SGHKS and YYEKEE (reference sequence). CDR3 sequence: CASSFGPGAEETQYF. The CDR3 bases are TGTGCCAGCAGCTTTGGTCCCGGGGCAGAAGAGACCCAGTACTTC.

The chain uses TRBV19 and TRBJ2-7, with 8 bases fitting TRBD2. Germline V gene lookup returns CDR1 LNHDA and CDR2 SQIVND (reference sequence). After removal of 2 bases from V and 2 bases from J, the junction contained 2 bases not matched to a gene. The CDR3 runs 14 residues. The CDR3 nucleotides are TGTGCCAGTAGTATATCGGGAGGGCCCTACGAGCAGTACTTC. This encodes CASSISGGPYEQYF.

The rearrangement links TRBV19 to TRBJ2-5; 16 nucleotides line up with TRBD2. The junction had 11 bases not matched to a gene; V was cut back by 8 bases and J by 2 bases. CDR1 is LNHDA and CDR2 is SQIVND in the germline V gene (reference sequence). The CDR3 runs to 18 residues. In DNA form, the CDR3 reads TGTGCCAGTCCCGGGACTAGCGGGGGGGGCCGATTACAAGAGACCCAGTACTTC. Translated: CASPGTSGGGRLQETQYF.

CDR3 sequence reads: CASSQDGSSGNTIYF. The DNA for the CDR3 is TGTGCCAGCAGCCAAGACGGAAGCTCTGGAAACACCATATATTTT. V usage is TRBV3-1 (or the pseudogene TRBV3-2) and J usage is TRBJ1-3; D not resolved. Germline V gene data show CDR1 as LGHDT and CDR2 as YNNKEL (reference sequence). The CDR3 runs to 15 residues. Trimming cost V 0 bases and J 0 bases, with 6 bases left between them.

This clone has a single count. This chain links TRBV2 with TRBJ1-3, with D possibly matching TRBD1 (5 bases). The CDR3 has 16 residues. V was trimmed by 5 bases and J by 0 bases, leaving 14 bases between them. Germline CDR1 is SNHLY and CDR2 is FYNNEI. CDR3 in amino acids: CASSLNQGLSGNTIYF. CDR3 nucleotides: TGTGCCAGCAGTTTAAATCAGGGACTCTCTGGAAACACCATATATTTT.

The chain uses TRBV2 and TRBJ2-5, with a weak D call TRBD2 (6 bases). The germline gives CDR1 SNHLY, CDR2 FYNNEI. The CDR3 extends over 15 amino acids. Between the trimmed V and J ends, which lost 5 bases and 1 base, there was a span of 14 bases. The CDR3 nucleotides are TGTGCCAGCAGTCGGGACTGGGGTGCCCAAGAGACCCAGTACTTC. It codes for CASSRDWGAQETQYF. The entire variable domain, with the rest obtained from reference TRBV2 and TRBJ2-5, is as follows: EPEVTQTPSHQVTQMGQEVILRCVPISNHLYFYWYRQILGQKVEFLVSFYNNEISEKSEIFDDQFSVERPDGSNFTLKIRSTKLEDSAMYFCASSRDWGAQETQYFGPGTRLLVL.

As DNA, the CDR3 is TGTGCCACGCGAACGACAGGGGCCGGGGAGCTGTTTTTT. Translated: CATRTTGAGELFF. The V call is TRBV12-3 or TRBV12-4, the J call TRBJ2-2; 8 bases are a match to TRBD1. This CDR3 region has 13 residues. V shed 10 bases and J 6 bases; nucleotides not matched to a gene: 7.

The chain uses TRBV4-3 and TRBJ2-7, with 7 bases aligning to TRBD1. Germline lookup yields CDR1 LGHNA and CDR2 YSLEER. V lost 1 base, J lost 4 bases, and 7 bases stayed unmatched. The CDR3 totals 15 residues. The CDR3 bases are TGCGCCAGCAGCCAAGCTTGGGACAGCAGATACGAGCAGTACTTC. Encoded protein: CASSQAWDSRYEQYF.

The genes are TRBV6-2 or TRBV6-3 and TRBJ1-2, with D perhaps matching TRBD1 (6 bases). Trimming left V 2 bases short and J 4 bases short, with 23 bases between. The germline CDR1 and CDR2 sequences are MNHEY and SVGEGT. The CDR3 is 18 residues long. CDR3 region: CASSYHRSRTEDLYGYTF. The CDR3 DNA is TGTGCCAGCAGTTACCATCGATCCCGGACAGAGGACCTCTATGGCTACACCTTC.

The rearrangement uses TRBV6-5 and TRBJ1-5; D is perhaps TRBD1 (6 bases). V lost 6 bases, J lost 4 bases, and 7 bases lay in between. The CDR3 has 12 residues. CDR1 and CDR2 (germline): MNHEY, SVGAGI. For the CDR3, the DNA is TGTGCCAGCAGGACAGGAAATCAGCCCCAGCATTTT. Its translation is CASRTGNQPQHF.

Written as DNA, the CDR3 is TGTGCCAGCAGTTTCGGGGGCCCGGAAAAACTGTTTTTT. It encodes CASSFGGPEKLFF. This chain connects TRBV12-3 or TRBV12-4 to TRBJ1-4; tentative D call: TRBD1 (6 bases). V was pared by 3 bases and J by 8 bases, with 10 bases between. This CDR3 has 13 amino acids.

The sample holds a few counts of this clone. The chain links TRBV10-3 to TRBJ2-7; 7 bases match TRBD1. The CDR3 has 13 amino acids. V lost 6 bases to trimming and J lost 1 base; unmatched junction nucleotides: 3. Germline-derived CDR1 and CDR2 are ENHRY and SYGVKD. CDR3 region: CAIRRDSSYEQYF. For the CDR3, the DNA is TGTGCCATCAGACGGGACAGTTCCTACGAGCAGTACTTC.

The rearrangement joins TRBV5-4 to TRBJ2-7; D is possibly TRBD1 (5 bases). CDR1 is SGHNT, CDR2 YYREEE, per germline (reference sequence). V was clipped by 4 bases and J by 3 bases, with 11 bases between them. The CDR3 consists of 13 residues. In nucleotides, the CDR3 is TGTGCCAGCAGCCCGTTTAGGGGCTACGAGCAGTACTTC. This encodes CASSPFRGYEQYF.

This clone occurred a few times. V usage is TRBV7-6 and J usage is TRBJ2-7, with D possibly matching TRBD2 (6 bases). Trimming cost V 3 bases and J 13 bases, with 28 bases left between them. Germline V gene data show CDR1 as SGHVS and CDR2 as FNYEAQ. CDR3 length: 16 residues. The CDR3: CASSFSVGLESLYLYF. CDR3 sequence (DNA): TGTGCCAGCAGCTTCTCCGTGGGACTGGAAAGCCTCTACTTATACTTC.

The CDR3 reads CASSLEGRISGNTIYF. CDR3 coding DNA: TGTGCCAGCAGCCTCGAAGGGCGAATCTCTGGAAACACCATATATTTT. J is TRBJ1-3 and V is TRBV7-9; D gene ambiguous. Germline CDR1 is SEHNR and CDR2 is FQNEAQ (reference sequence). The CDR3 spans 16 residues. Trimming left V 5 bases short and J 0 bases short, with 14 bases between.